This T cell receptor (beta chain) appears in the sequencing data of a study of response to subunit inactivated influenza vaccine. Study-wide results and caveats: The authors suggested that every seasonal influenza vaccination recruits few new T cells.

Remarks on this clonotype: Its specificity is unknown.

Germline CDR1 reads SGHRS; CDR2 reads YFSETQ. V was cut by 2 bases and J by 5 bases, with 13 bases left in between. The CDR3 contains 15 residues. TCRdb re-called the RT-PCR reads through MiXCR, storing one row per CDR3 protein. The data contain hundreds of thousands of distinct CDR3 sequences, approximately 15% of them singletons. The gene calls are TRBV5-1 and TRBJ2-2; possibly TRBD1 or TRBD2 for D (5 bases each). The sample in question was CD4+ T cells sorted from PBMCs, obtained around 25 months after vaccination. This clonotype was sampled from a man in his fifties or sixties who received an inactivated influenza vaccine. CDR3 sequence reads: CASSFSGSGTGELFF. For the CDR3, the DNA is TGCGCCAGCAGCTTTTCAGGGAGTGGGACCGGGGAGCTGTTTTTT.